This is a list of T cell receptor beta chains from one sample in a study of Ad26.COV2.S vaccination and SARS-CoV-2 variants. Profiled with immunoSEQ multiplex PCR; TCRdb holds only in-frame clones, not every one. The data hold roughly 400,000 clones, with 89% observed a single time. The specimen comprised peripheral blood, sampled in a trial of Ad26.COV2.S vaccine versus placebo. The receptors shown here come from a person aged 18 to 59 who received the Ad26.COV2.S COVID-19 vaccine or a placebo. Both conserved end residues are part of each CDR3. A D gene is named only where the DNA matches it firmly. Clone size appears in some rows only: once, few, many, or a class for an expanded clone.

v_gene	j_gene	d_gene	abundance	CDR3nt	CDR3aa
TRBV9	TRBJ1-5	TRBD1	-	TGTGCCAGCAGCACCCAGGGGACAGCAGATCAGCCCCAGCATTTT	CASSTQGTADQPQHF
TRBV7-2	TRBJ1-3	-	-	TGTGCCAGCAGCTTCCCCCCCGGGGCTGGAAACACCATATATTTT	CASSFPPGAGNTIYF
TRBV19	TRBJ2-5	TRBD2	-	TGTGCCAGTAAGGGACTAGCGGAGGAGACCCAGTACTTC	CASKGLAEETQYF
TRBV30	TRBJ2-1	TRBD2	-	TGTGCCTGGAGTGGACTAGCGGGCTACAATGAGCAGTTCTTC	CAWSGLAGYNEQFF
TRBV19	TRBJ2-1	TRBD2	-	TGTGCCAGTACCGATAGCGGGAGGGCCTTGTTAGGTGATAATGAGCAGTTCTTC	CASTDSGRALLGDNEQFF
TRBV19	TRBJ2-5	TRBD2	-	TGTGCCAGTAGGTCATCTAGCGGGAGGGAGACCCAGTACTTC	CASRSSSGRETQYF
TRBV19	TRBJ2-1	-	-	TGTGCCAGTAGTATTGCGGTCGGGAATGAGCAGTTCTTC	CASSIAVGNEQFF
TRBV10-3	TRBJ1-1	TRBD1	-	TGTGCCATCAGTGGCGGGACAGAGAACACTGAAGCTTTCTTT	CAISGGTENTEAFF
TRBV6-2/TRBV6-3	TRBJ2-1	TRBD2	-	TGTGCCAGCAGCCCGGGACTAGCGGGAGAATACAATGAGCAGTTCTTC	CASSPGLAGEYNEQFF
TRBV12-3/TRBV12-4	TRBJ1-1	-	-	TGTGCCAGCAGTACCTATACCATGACTTTCTTT	CASSTYTMTFF
TRBV27	TRBJ1-5	-	-	TGTGCCAGCACCCTAATCCTCGGTCAGCCCCAGCATTTT	CASTLILGQPQHF
TRBV6-2/TRBV6-3	TRBJ2-1	-	-	TGTGCCAGCAGTTACCGGGTTTGGGAGCAGTTCTTC	CASSYRVWEQFF
TRBV6-5	TRBJ1-5	-	-	TGTGCCAGCAGCGACGGCAATCAGCCCCAGCATTTT	CASSDGNQPQHF
TRBV10-3	TRBJ2-3	-	-	TGTGCCATCAGTGGTAATAGCAACACAGATACGCAGTATTTT	CAISGNSNTDTQYF
TRBV5-4	TRBJ2-3	-	-	TGTGCCAGCAGCACGCAGGGGGGAGATACGCAGTATTTT	CASSTQGGDTQYF
TRBV6-2/TRBV6-3	TRBJ2-1	TRBD2	many	TGTGCCAGCAGTTACTCGATGCAGCGGGAGGGCCGGAACAATGAGCAGTTCTTC	CASSYSMQREGRNNEQFF
TRBV2	TRBJ2-7	TRBD1	-	TGTGCCAGCAGGTCGACAGGGATGATCTACGAGCAGTACTTC	CASRSTGMIYEQYF
TRBV5-5	TRBJ2-7	-	-	TGTGCCAGCAGCCCCCTGGGGCAGGGAATTTACGAGCAGTACTTC	CASSPLGQGIYEQYF
TRBV12-5	TRBJ2-3	-	-	TGTGCTAGTGGTTTGGCATCCTTAGGAGGATATAGCACAGATACGCAGTATTTT	CASGLASLGGYSTDTQYF
TRBV9	TRBJ2-4	-	-	TGTGCCAGCAGCACGTCAGCGGTTCTAGCCAAAAACATTCAGTACTTC	CASSTSAVLAKNIQYF
TRBV28	TRBJ2-7	TRBD2	few	TGTGCCAGTGTCTCCCCCGGGACTAGCGGGAGAGAGCAGTACTTC	CASVSPGTSGREQYF
TRBV9	TRBJ2-3	TRBD1	-	TGTGCCAGCAGCGTAGAGCCAGGGACAGGGGTTACCAAAAGCACAGATACGCAGTATTTT	CASSVEPGTGVTKSTDTQYF
TRBV27	TRBJ1-1	-	-	TGTGCCAGCAGTTTATATTCCCCAGGGCCGTTGAACACTGAAGCTTTCTTT	CASSLYSPGPLNTEAFF
TRBV5-4	TRBJ2-7	TRBD1	-	TGTGCCAGCAGCCCGACAGGGAGCTCCTACGAGCAGTACTTC	CASSPTGSSYEQYF
TRBV5-4	TRBJ2-7	-	-	TGTGCCAGCAGCTTCACCGAGGGCGACGAGCAGTACTTC	CASSFTEGDEQYF